This T cell receptor (beta chain) was obtained from a study of T-cell memory formation after mild COVID-19. Study results and caveats: Clones shrinking between day 15 and 85 showed a balanced CD4/CD8 split, and those that grew later tilted toward CD4+.

As for this clonotype: Antigen specificity is unknown.

The CDR3 contains 14 residues. Trimming pared 0 bases from V and 7 bases from J, leaving 12 bases between. Germline CDR1 SGHAT, CDR2 FQNNGV. In TCRdb, the 5' RACE reads were re-called with MiXCR into one record per CDR3 protein. In the table there are 250,000 to 300,000 distinct CDR3 sequences, roughly 15% of which are singletons. The receptor's source is a man in his late teens or twenties who had mild COVID-19 (a few samples of this study predate the infection). Cell type and time point are not known. The specimen sequenced was PBMCs or a T cell subset sorted from them (not recorded which). This chain joins TRBV11-2 and TRBJ1-2, with D unclear. The CDR3 here is CASSLDPSFRGYTF. For the CDR3, the DNA is TGTGCCAGCAGCTTAGATCCCAGCTTTCGTGGCTACACCTTC. Combining the CDR3 with reference TRBV11-2 and TRBJ1-2 gives the whole variable domain EAGVAQSPRYKIIEKRQSVAFWCNPISGHATLYWYQQILGQGPKLLIQFQNNGVVDDSQLPKDRFSAERLKGVDSTLKIQPAKLEDSAVYLCASSLDPSFRGYTFGSGTRLTVV.